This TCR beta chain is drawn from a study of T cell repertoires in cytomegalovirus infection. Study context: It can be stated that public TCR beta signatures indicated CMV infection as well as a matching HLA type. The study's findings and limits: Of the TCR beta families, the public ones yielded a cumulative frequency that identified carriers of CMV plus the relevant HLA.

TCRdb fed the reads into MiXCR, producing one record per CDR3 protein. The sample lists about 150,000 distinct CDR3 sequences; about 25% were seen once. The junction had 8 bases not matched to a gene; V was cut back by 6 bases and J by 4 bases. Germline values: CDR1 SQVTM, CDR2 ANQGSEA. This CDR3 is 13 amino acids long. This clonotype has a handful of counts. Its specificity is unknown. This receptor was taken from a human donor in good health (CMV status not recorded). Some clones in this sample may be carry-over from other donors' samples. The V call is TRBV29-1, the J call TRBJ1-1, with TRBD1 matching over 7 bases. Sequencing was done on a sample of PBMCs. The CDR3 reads CSVSDRVGTEAFF. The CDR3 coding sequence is TGCAGCGTCTCCGACAGGGTGGGCACTGAAGCTTTCTTT.